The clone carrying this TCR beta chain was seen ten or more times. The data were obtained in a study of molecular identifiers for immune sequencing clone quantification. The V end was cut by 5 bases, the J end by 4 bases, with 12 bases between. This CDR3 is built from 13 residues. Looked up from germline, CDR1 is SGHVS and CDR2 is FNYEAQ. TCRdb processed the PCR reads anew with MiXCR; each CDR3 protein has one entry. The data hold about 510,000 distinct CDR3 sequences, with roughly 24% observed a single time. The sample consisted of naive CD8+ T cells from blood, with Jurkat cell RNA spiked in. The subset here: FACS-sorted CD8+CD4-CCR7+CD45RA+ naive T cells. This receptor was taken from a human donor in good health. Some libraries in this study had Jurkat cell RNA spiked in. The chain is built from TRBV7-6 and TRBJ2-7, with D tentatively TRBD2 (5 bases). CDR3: CASSANSGYEQYF. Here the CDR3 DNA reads TGTGCCAGCAGCGCCAACTCGGGGTACGAGCAGTACTTC. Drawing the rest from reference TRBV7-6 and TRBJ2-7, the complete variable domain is GAGVSQSPRYKVTKRGQDVALRCDPISGHVSLYWYRQALGQGPEFLTYFNYEAQQDKSGLPNDRFSAERPEGSISTLTIQRTEQRDSAMYRCASSANSGYEQYFGPGTRLTVT.